This entry concerns a single TCR beta chain. The sample comes from a study of blood T cell repertoires in COVID-19. Overall study context: Researchers got acute and convalescent COVID-19 samples from the United States, Italy and Spain. Sources were T cells, B-cell-depleted T cells, or PBMCs; the material itself was cDNA or gDNA.

The V end lost 4 bases, the J end lost 11 bases, and 16 bases lay between the germline ends. Looked up from germline, CDR1 is MRHNA and CDR2 is SNTAGT. This CDR3 spans 13 amino acids. In the original analysis: Reference gene primer amplification yielded estimated nucleated cell counts. Using immunoSEQ multiplex PCR, the repertoire was profiled, and TCRdb retains in-frame clones only, with some absent. V and J calls plus clone size are reproduced from that table; the DNA served to infer D and trimming. The sample lists about 100,000 clones, around 90% occurring once. The sample was peripheral blood. The chain uses TRBV6-4 and TRBJ2-3, with a weak D call TRBD1 (5 bases). This clonotype originated in a man in his 70s with acute or convalescent COVID-19. The DNA for the CDR3 is TGTGCCAGCAGTGTAGAAGAACAAGGGGTGCAGTATTTT. It is translated as CASSVEEQGVQYF.